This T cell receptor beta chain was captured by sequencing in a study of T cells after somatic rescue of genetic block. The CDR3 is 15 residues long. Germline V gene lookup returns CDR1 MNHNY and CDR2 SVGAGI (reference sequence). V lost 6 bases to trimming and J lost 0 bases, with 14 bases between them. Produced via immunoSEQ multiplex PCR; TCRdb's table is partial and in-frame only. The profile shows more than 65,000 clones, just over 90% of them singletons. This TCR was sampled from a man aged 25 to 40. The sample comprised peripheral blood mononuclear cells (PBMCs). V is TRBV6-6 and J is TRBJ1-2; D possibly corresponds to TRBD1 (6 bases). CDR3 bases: TGTGCCAGCAGAGACCTAGGGGGAGCTAACTATGGCTACACCTTC. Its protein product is CASRDLGGANYGYTF.